This is a list of T cell receptor beta chains from one sample in a study of CD8+ T cells in alopecia areata. Clones were read by immunoSEQ multiplex PCR, and TCRdb kept only the in-frame ones, dropping some. The sample contains roughly 200,000 clones, 63% of which appear only once. The sequenced sample was CD4+ T cells sorted from blood, obtained at week 0. The receptor source for this set is a human donor with alopecia areata. Both conserved end residues are part of each CDR3. The D gene is left open where the match is weak. Where a row states a size, it is once, few, many or the class of an expanded clone; other rows omit it.

d_gene	v_gene	j_gene	abundance	CDR3aa	CDR3nt
TRBD1	TRBV29-1	TRBJ2-5	NA	CSVRRGGLDRGETQYF	TGCAGCGTCAGAAGAGGGGGTTTAGACAGGGGAGAGACCCAGTACTTC
TRBD1	TRBV14	TRBJ2-1	few	CASSLAGTAVREQFF	TGTGCCAGCAGCCTAGCCGGGACAGCTGTCCGGGAGCAGTTCTTC
NA	TRBV2	TRBJ2-5	few	CASRTLLGGQYF	TGTGCCAGCAGGACGCTACTGGGGGGACAGTACTTC
NA	TRBV4-1	TRBJ1-6	few	CASSKMSLGSGNSPLHF	TGCGCCAGCAGCAAAATGTCCTTGGGGTCTGGTAATTCACCCCTCCACTTT
NA	TRBV6-5	TRBJ2-1	few	CASSLVGKGSYNEQFF	TGTGCCAGCAGTTTGGTAGGGAAGGGTTCCTACAATGAGCAGTTCTTC
TRBD2	TRBV29-1	TRBJ2-1	NA	CSAPGAGGSLRNEQFF	TGCAGCGCCCCGGGGGCGGGGGGCTCCCTTCGGAATGAGCAGTTCTTC
TRBD1	TRBV30	TRBJ2-2	NA	CAWSRGLNTGELFF	TGTGCCTGGAGCAGGGGGCTGAACACCGGGGAGCTGTTTTTT
NA	TRBV10-3	TRBJ2-6	NA	CAISDFGAGANVLTF	TGTGCCATCAGTGATTTCGGGGCTGGGGCCAACGTCCTGACTTTC
NA	TRBV6-5	TRBJ1-1	NA	CASNLIKGSTEAFF	TGTGCCAGCAATTTAATCAAGGGGAGCACTGAAGCTTTCTTT
NA	TRBV13	TRBJ2-6	NA	CASSLGPMRSGANVLTF	TGTGCCAGCAGCTTAGGCCCGATGCGCTCTGGGGCCAACGTCCTGACTTTC
NA	TRBV5-1	TRBJ2-7	NA	CASSPTGLTTYEQYF	TGCGCCAGCAGCCCTACGGGACTCACAACCTACGAGCAGTACTTC
TRBD1	TRBV10-3	TRBJ1-1	few	CAIRATGVNTEAFF	TGTGCCATCAGGGCGACAGGGGTGAACACTGAAGCTTTCTTT
NA	TRBV4-3	TRBJ1-5	NA	CASSQGRGDQPQHF	TGCGCCAGCAGCCAAGGCAGGGGAGATCAGCCCCAGCATTTT
NA	TRBV11-2	TRBJ2-7	NA	CASSFTDSSIGSYEQYF	TGTGCCAGCAGCTTTACGGACAGCTCAATAGGCTCCTACGAGCAGTACTTC
NA	TRBV25-1	TRBJ1-6	NA	CASSAISPLHF	TGTGCCAGCAGTGCAATTTCACCCCTCCACTTT
TRBD1	TRBV29-1	TRBJ2-1	NA	CSARTGGDLFEQFF	TGCAGCGCACGGACAGGGGGCGATCTCTTTGAGCAGTTCTTC
TRBD1	TRBV30	TRBJ1-5	few	CAWDREGNQPQHF	TGTGCCTGGGACAGGGAGGGCAATCAGCCCCAGCATTTT
NA	TRBV30	TRBJ2-2	NA	CAWRGTGELFF	TGTGCCTGGAGGGGGACCGGGGAGCTGTTTTTT
NA	TRBV28	TRBJ1-6	NA	CASRQKQLLHF	TGTGCCAGCAGGCAAAAACAACTCCTCCACTTT
TRBD1	TRBV29-1	TRBJ2-3	NA	CSVTTGITDTQYF	TGCAGCGTGACGACAGGGATCACAGATACGCAGTATTTT
NA	TRBV27	TRBJ1-1	few	CASATDDRQNTEAFF	TGTGCCAGCGCCACGGACGATAGACAGAACACTGAAGCTTTCTTT
NA	TRBV6-1	TRBJ2-7	NA	CASSASGGIEQYF	TGTGCCAGCAGTGCCTCCGGAGGGATCGAGCAGTACTTC
NA	TRBV13	TRBJ1-6	NA	CASSLGGTKNSPLHF	TGTGCCAGCAGCTTAGGCGGGACGAAGAATTCACCCCTCCACTTT
NA	TRBV30	TRBJ1-2	NA	CACPTANLYGYTF	TGTGCCTGCCCGACGGCGAACCTCTATGGCTACACCTTC
TRBD1	TRBV30	TRBJ1-2	NA	CAWTTGQGTNGYTF	TGTGCCTGGACTACGGGACAGGGCACGAATGGCTACACCTTC
NA	TRBV6-5	TRBJ2-7	NA	CASSYSTAVLSYEQYF	TGTGCCAGCAGTTACTCGACCGCCGTGCTCTCCTACGAGCAGTACTTC
TRBD1	TRBV23-1	TRBJ1-6	NA	CASSPPGQETPLNNSPLHF	TGCGCCAGCAGTCCACCGGGACAGGAGACCCCTCTTAATAATTCACCCCTCCACTTT
NA	TRBV6-6	TRBJ1-1	NA	CASSPGGDTEAFF	TGTGCCAGCAGTCCGGGGGGAGACACTGAAGCTTTCTTT
TRBD1	TRBV29-1	TRBJ2-3	NA	CSVVRGTGLNTQYF	TGCAGCGTTGTAAGGGGGACAGGGCTGAATACGCAGTATTTT
TRBD1	TRBV5-1	TRBJ1-1	NA	CASSLRQGPYTEAFF	TGCGCCAGCAGCCTGCGACAGGGTCCCTACACTGAAGCTTTCTTT
NA	TRBV2	TRBJ2-1	NA	CASSPQPRKSYNEQFF	TGTGCCAGCAGTCCTCAACCCCGAAAGTCATACAATGAGCAGTTCTTC
NA	TRBV25-1	TRBJ1-6	NA	CASRDGGSPLHF	TGTGCCAGCAGGGACGGGGGGTCACCCCTCCACTTT
NA	TRBV29-1	TRBJ1-2	NA	CSVVHREGYYGYTF	TGCAGCGTTGTACACAGGGAGGGCTACTATGGCTACACCTTC
NA	TRBV28	TRBJ2-3	many	CASSSRGAGTDTQYF	TGTGCCAGCAGTTCGCGGGGCGCTGGCACAGATACGCAGTATTTT
TRBD2	TRBV28	TRBJ2-7	NA	CASRSRGSSYEQYF	TGTGCCAGCAGGAGCCGCGGGAGCTCCTACGAGCAGTACTTC
TRBD2	TRBV18	TRBJ2-1	few	CASSPPGRGAEEQFF	TGTGCCAGCTCACCACCGGGGCGGGGGGCTGAAGAGCAGTTCTTC